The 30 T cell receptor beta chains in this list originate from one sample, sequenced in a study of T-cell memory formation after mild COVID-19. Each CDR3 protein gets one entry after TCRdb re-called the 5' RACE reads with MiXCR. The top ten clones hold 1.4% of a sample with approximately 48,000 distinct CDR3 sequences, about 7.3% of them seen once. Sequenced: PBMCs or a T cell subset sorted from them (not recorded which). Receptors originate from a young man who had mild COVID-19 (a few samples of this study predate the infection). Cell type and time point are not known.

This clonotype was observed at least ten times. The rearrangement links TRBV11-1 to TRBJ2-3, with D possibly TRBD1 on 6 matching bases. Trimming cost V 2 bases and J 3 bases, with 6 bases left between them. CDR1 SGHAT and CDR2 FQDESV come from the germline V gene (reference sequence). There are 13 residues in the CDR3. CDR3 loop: CASSLRGTDTQYF. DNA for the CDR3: TGTGCCAGCAGCTTAAGGGGGACAGATACGCAGTATTTT.

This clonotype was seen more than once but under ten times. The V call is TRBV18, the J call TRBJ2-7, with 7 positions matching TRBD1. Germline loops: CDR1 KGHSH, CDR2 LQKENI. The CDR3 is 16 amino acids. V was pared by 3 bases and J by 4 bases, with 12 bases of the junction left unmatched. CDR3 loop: CASSPAGTGALYEQYV. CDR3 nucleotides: TGTGCCAGCTCACCCGCCGGAACAGGGGCCTTGTACGAGCAGTACGTC.

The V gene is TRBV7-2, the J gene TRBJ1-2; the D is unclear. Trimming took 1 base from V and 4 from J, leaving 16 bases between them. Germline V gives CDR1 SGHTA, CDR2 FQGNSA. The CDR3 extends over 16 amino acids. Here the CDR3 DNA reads TGTGCCAGCAGCTTAGGAGGTGGGCAGAGCCCCTATGGCTACACCTTC. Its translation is CASSLGGGQSPYGYTF.

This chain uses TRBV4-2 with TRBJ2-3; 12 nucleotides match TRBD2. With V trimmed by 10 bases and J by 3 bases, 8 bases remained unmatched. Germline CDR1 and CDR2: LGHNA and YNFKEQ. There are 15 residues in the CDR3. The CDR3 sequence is CATGLGLAGTDTQYF. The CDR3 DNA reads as TGTGCCACAGGGTTGGGACTAGCGGGTACAGATACGCAGTATTTT.

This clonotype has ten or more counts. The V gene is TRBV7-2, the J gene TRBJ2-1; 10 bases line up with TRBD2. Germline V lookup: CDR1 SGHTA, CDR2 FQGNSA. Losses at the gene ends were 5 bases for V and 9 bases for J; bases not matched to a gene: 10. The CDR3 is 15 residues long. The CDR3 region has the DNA TGTGCCAGCAGCATTAGCGGGGGGATCCGTCCTGAGCAGTTCTTC. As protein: CASSISGGIRPEQFF.

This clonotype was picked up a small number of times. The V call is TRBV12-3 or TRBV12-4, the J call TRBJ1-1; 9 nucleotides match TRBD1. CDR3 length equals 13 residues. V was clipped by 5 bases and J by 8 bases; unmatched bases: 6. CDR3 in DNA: TGTGCCAGCAGTCCTCAGACAGGGGGGGAAGCTTTCTTT. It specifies CASSPQTGGEAFF.

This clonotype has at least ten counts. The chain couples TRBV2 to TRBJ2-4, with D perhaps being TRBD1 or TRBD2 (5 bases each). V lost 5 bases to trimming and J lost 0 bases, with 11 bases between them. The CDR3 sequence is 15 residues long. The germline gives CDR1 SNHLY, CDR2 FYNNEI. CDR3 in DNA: TGTGCCAGCAGTCCCAAGGGACCAGCCAAAAACATTCAGTACTTC. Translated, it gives CASSPKGPAKNIQYF.

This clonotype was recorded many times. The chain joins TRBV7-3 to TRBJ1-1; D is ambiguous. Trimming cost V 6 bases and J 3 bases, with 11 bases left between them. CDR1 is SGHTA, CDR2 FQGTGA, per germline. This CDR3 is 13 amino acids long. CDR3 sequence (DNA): TGTGCCAGCAGTCGGGATTTGGACACTGAAGCTTTCTTT. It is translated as CASSRDLDTEAFF.

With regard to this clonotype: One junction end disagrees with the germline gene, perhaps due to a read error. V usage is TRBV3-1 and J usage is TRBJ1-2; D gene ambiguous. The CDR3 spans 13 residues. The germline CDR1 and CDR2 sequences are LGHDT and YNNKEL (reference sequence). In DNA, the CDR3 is TGTGCCAGTAGCCAAGTCGGATACTATGGCTACACCTTC. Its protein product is CASSQVGYYGYTF.

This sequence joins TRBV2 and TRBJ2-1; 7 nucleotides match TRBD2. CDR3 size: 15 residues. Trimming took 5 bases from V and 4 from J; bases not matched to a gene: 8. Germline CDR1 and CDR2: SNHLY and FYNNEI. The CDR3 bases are TGTGCCAGCAGTCTACTAGCGCCCGATTACAATGAGCAGTTCTTC. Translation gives CASSLLAPDYNEQFF. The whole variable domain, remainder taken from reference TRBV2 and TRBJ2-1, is EPEVTQTPSHQVTQMGQEVILRCVPISNHLYFYWYRQILGQKVEFLVSFYNNEISEKSEIFDDQFSVERPDGSNFTLKIRSTKLEDSAMYFCASSLLAPDYNEQFFGPGTRLTVL.

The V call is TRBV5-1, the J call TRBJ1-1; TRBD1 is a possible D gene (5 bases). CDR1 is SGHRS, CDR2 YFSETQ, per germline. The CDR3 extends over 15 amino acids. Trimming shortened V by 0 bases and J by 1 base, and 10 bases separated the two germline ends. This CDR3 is CASSLVGGENTEAFF. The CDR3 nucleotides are TGCGCCAGCAGCTTGGTTGGGGGAGAGAACACTGAAGCTTTCTTT.

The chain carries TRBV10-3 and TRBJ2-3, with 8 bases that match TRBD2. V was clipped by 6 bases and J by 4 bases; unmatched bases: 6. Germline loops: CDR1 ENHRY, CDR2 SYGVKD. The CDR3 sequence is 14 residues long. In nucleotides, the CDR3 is TGTGCCATCAGCGGGGGGGCCGGTCCAGATACGCAGTATTTT. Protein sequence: CAISGGAGPDTQYF.

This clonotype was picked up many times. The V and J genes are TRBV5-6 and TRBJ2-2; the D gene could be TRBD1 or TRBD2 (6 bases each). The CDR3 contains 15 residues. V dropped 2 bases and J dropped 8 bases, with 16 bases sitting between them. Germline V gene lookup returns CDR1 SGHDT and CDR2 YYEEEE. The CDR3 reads CASSFYREVAGELFF. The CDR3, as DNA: TGTGCCAGCAGCTTCTACAGGGAGGTAGCGGGGGAGCTGTTTTTT.

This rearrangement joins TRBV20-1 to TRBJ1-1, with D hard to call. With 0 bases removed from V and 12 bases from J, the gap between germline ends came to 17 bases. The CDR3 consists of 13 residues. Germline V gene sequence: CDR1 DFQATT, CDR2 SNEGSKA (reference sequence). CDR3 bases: TGCAGTGCTAGAGATGAAGGAGGGTTGTCGACTTTCTTT. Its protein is CSARDEGGLSTFF.

The CDR3 DNA follows: TGCGCCAGCAGCCAAGAAGTGACAGGGGATCAGCCCCAGCATTTT. Its translation: CASSQEVTGDQPQHF. V and J are TRBV4-1 and TRBJ1-5; 8 nucleotides align to TRBD1. This CDR3 comprises 15 residues. Germline lookup yields CDR1 MGHRA and CDR2 YSYEKL. V shed 0 bases, J shed 5 bases, and the junction held 3 bases outside the gene matches.

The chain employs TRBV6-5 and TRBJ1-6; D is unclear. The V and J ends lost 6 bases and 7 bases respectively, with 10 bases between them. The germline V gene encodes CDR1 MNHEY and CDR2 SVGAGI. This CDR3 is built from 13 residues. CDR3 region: CASRPQPNSPLHF. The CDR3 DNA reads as TGTGCCAGCAGGCCACAGCCAAATTCACCCCTCCACTTT.

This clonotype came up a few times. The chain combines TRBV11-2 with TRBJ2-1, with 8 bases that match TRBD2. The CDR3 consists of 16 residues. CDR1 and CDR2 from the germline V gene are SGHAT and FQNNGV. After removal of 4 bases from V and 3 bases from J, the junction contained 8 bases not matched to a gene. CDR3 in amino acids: CASSSDKRGSYNEQFF. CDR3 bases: TGTGCCAGCAGCTCAGACAAGCGGGGGAGCTACAATGAGCAGTTCTTC. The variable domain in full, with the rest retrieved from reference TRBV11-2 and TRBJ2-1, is EAGVAQSPRYKIIEKRQSVAFWCNPISGHATLYWYQQILGQGPKLLIQFQNNGVVDDSQLPKDRFSAERLKGVDSTLKIQPAKLEDSAVYLCASSSDKRGSYNEQFFGPGTRLTVL.

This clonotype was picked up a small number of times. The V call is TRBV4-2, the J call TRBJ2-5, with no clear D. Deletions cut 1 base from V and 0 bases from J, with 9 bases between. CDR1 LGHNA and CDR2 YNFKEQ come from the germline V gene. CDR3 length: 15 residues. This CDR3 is CASSQGLGNQETQYF. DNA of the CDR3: TGTGCCAGCAGCCAAGGTCTAGGGAACCAAGAGACCCAGTACTTC.

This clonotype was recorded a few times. The chain's CDR3 is CASSRADQETQYF. In DNA form, the CDR3 reads TGTGCCAGCAGTAGGGCAGACCAAGAGACCCAGTACTTC. J is TRBJ2-5 and V is TRBV7-3; no reliable D call. The length of the CDR3 is 13 residues. The V gene's germline CDR1 is SGHTA and CDR2 FQGTGA. V was clipped by 6 bases and J by 0 bases, with 8 bases between them.

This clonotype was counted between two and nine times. CDR3 sequence: CASRQDRGLSSPLHF. As DNA, the CDR3 is TGTGCCAGCAGACAGGACAGGGGGCTGAGTTCACCCCTCCACTTT. The chain couples TRBV25-1 to TRBJ1-6, with 11 bases lining up with TRBD1. The J segment lost 9 bases and the V segment lost 6 bases, leaving 7 bases of the junction unmatched. Germline-derived CDR1 and CDR2 are MGHDK and SYGVNS. The CDR3 runs 15 residues.

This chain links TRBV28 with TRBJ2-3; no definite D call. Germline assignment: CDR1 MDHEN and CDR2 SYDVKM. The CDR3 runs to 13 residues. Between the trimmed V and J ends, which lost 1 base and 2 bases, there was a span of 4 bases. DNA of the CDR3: TGTGCCAGCAGTTTATACGCCACAGATACGCAGTATTTT. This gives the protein CASSLYATDTQYF.

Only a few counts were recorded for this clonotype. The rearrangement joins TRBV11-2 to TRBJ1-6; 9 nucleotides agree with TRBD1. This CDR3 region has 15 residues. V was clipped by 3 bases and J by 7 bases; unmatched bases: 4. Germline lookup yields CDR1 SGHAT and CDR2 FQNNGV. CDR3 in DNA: TGTGCCAGCAGCTTCCCGACAGGGGGGAATTCACCCCTCCACTTT. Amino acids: CASSFPTGGNSPLHF.

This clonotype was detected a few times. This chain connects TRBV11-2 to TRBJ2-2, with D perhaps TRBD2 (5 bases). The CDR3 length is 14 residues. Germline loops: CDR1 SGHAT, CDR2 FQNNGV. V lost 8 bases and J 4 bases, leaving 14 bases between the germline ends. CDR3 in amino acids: CASAETRTTGELFF. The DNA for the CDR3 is TGTGCCAGCGCCGAAACTAGAACCACCGGGGAGCTGTTTTTT.

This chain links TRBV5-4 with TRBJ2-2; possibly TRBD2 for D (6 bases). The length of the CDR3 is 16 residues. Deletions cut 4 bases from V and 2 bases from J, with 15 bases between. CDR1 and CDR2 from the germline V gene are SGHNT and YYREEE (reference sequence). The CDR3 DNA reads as TGTGCCAGCAGCCGTGGTGGAGGGGCAAACACCGGGGAGCTGTTTTTT. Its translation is CASSRGGGANTGELFF.

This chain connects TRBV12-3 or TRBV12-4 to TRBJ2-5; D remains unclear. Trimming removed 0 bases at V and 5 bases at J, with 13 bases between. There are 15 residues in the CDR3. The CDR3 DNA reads TGTGCCAGCAGTTTAGCGCAAAGGGTTGGGGAGACCCAGTACTTC. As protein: CASSLAQRVGETQYF.

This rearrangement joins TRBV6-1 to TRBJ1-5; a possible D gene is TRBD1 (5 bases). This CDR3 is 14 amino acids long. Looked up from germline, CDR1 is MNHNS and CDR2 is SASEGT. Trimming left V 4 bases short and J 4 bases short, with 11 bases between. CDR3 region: CASSGGFSNQPQHF. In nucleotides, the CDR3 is TGTGCCAGCAGTGGGGGGTTCTCTAATCAGCCCCAGCATTTT.

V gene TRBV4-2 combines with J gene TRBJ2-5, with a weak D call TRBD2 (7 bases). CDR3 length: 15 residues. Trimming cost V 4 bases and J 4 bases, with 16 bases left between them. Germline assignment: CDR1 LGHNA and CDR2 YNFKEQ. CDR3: CASSRGGGLLETQYF. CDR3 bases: TGTGCCAGCAGCCGGGGCGGGGGCCTTTTAGAGACCCAGTACTTC.

The CDR3 region has the DNA TGTGCCACCAGTCAGGGGACTGAAGCTTTCTTT. Protein product: CATSQGTEAFF. This chain joins TRBV24-1 and TRBJ1-1, with TRBD1 as a possible D gene (6 bases). Germline V gene lookup returns CDR1 KGHDR and CDR2 SFDVKD. Trimming shortened V by 6 bases and J by 5 bases, and 6 bases separated the two germline ends. This CDR3 has 11 amino acids.

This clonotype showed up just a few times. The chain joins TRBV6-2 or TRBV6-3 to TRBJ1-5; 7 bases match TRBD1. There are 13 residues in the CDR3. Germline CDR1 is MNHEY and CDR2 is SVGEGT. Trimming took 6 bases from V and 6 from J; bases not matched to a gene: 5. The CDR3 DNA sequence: TGTGCCAGCAGCCGACAGGGATTTCAGCCCCAGCATTTT. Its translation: CASSRQGFQPQHF.

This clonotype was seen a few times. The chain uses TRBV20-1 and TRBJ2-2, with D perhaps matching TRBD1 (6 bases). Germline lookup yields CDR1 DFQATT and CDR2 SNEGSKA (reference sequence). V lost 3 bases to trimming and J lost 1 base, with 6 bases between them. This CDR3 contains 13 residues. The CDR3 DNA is TGCAGTGCTAGGGGACAGAACACCGGGGAGCTGTTTTTT. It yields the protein CSARGQNTGELFF.